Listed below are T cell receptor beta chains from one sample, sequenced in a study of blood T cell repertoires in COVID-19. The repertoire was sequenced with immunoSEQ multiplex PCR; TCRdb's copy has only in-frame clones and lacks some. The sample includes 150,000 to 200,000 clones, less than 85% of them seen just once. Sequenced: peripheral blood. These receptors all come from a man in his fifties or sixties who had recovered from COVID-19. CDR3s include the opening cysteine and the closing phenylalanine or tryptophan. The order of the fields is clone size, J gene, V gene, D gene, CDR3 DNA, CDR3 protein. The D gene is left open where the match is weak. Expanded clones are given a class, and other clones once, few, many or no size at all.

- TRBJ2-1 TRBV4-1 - TGCGCCAGCAGCCAAGATCTTCAGGGTCGCGAGCAGTTCTTC CASSQDLQGREQFF
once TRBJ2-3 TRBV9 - TGTGCCAGCAGCGTATCGTATGGCACAGATACGCAGTATTTT CASSVSYGTDTQYF
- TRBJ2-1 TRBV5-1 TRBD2 TGCGCCAGCAGCTTGTCCCTAGCGGGAGGATACAATGAGCAGTTCTTC CASSLSLAGGYNEQFF
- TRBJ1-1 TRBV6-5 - TGTGCCAGCAGTTACGCCCAGGTTATGAACACTGAAGCTTTCTTT CASSYAQVMNTEAFF
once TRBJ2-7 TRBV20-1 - TGCAGTGCTAGTTTCCCAGAACCCTCCTACGAGCAGTACTTC CSASFPEPSYEQYF
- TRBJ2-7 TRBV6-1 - TGTGCCAGCAGTGAAGCGATGTTAGCGGTTTACGAGCAGTACTTC CASSEAMLAVYEQYF
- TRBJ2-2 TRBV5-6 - TGTGCCAGCAGCTTAGGGGGAACCACCGGGGAGCTGTTTTTT CASSLGGTTGELFF
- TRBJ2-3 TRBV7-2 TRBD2 TGTGCCAGCAGCTCCGGGACTAGCGGAAGGTGGGCAGATACGCAGTATTTT CASSSGTSGRWADTQYF
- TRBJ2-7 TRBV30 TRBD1 TGTGCCTGGACCAGTCCGGGACAGGGGGCCTACGAGCAGTACTTC CAWTSPGQGAYEQYF
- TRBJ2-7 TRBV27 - TGTGCCACGCCCGGGGACGAGCAGTACTTC CATPGDEQYF
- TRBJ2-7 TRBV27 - TGTGCCAGCGTGAGGGCTATTGGGGACTCCTACGAGCAGTACTTC CASVRAIGDSYEQYF
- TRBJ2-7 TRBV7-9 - TGTGCCAGCAGCTTAGCAGGGGCTGGATACGAGCAGTACTTC CASSLAGAGYEQYF
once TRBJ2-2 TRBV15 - TGTGCCACCAGCAGCATGGGGCGCCTGTCCGGGGAGCTGTTTTTT CATSSMGRLSGELFF
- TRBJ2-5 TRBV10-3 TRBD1 TGTGCCATCAGTGAGTGGCAGGGGGCCAATTTACAAGAGACCCAGTACTTC CAISEWQGANLQETQYF
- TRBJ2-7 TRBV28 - TGTGCCAGCAGCACCCGTAGGAGCGAGCAGTACTTC CASSTRRSEQYF
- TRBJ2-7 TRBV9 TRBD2 TGTGCCAGCAGCGTGGGAGCGGGAGATTTGTACGAGCAGTACTTC CASSVGAGDLYEQYF
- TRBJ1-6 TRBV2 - TGTGCCAGCAACAGACAGAGCTCCTATAATTCACCCCTCCACTTT CASNRQSSYNSPLHF
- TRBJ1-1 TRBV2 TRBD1 TGTGCCAGCAGGAAAGGCGGGACAGGGACGATGAACACTGAAGCTTTCTTT CASRKGGTGTMNTEAFF
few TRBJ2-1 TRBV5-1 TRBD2 TGCGCCAGCAGCTTAGCGGGAAGGACTGAGCAGTTCTTC CASSLAGRTEQFF
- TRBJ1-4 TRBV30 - TGTGCCTGGCTAAATCAGGGTACTAGCGGGGAAAAACTGTTTTTT CAWLNQGTSGEKLFF
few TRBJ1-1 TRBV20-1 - TGCAGTGCTAGTTGGGCCTTGGAGAACACTGAAGCTTTCTTT CSASWALENTEAFF
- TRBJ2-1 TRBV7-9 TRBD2 TGTGCCAGCAGCATCGGACTAGTGATATATGAGCAGTTCTTC CASSIGLVIYEQFF
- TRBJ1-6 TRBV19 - TGTGCCAGTAGTATTGACAGCTATTCACCCCTCCACTTT CASSIDSYSPLHF